This T cell receptor beta chain was found in a study of T cells after yellow fever vaccination. Whole-study context: Preparation of the low-cell-number fractions used SMART-Seq v4 Ultra Low Input.

5'RACE template switching generated TCR cDNA, adding a universal primer site and UMIs. One entry per CDR3 protein results from TCRdb running MiXCR on the 5' RACE reads. The repertoire holds a few hundred thousand distinct CDR3 sequences, with roughly 5% as singletons. This clonotype was counted at least ten times. Its target is not known. With 1 base removed from V and 10 bases from J, the gap between germline ends came to 8 bases. The CDR3 is made up of 12 amino acids. Points from the study as a whole: By day 5 rather than day 15, the secondary response had peaked, though it was weaker. Detected again after the booster were most primary-vaccination clones, at 96% CD4 and approximately 85% CD8.

The receptor was derived from a man between 18 and 35 years old who received the YFV17D yellow fever vaccine. J is TRBJ1-3 and V is TRBV12-3 or TRBV12-4; perhaps TRBD1 as D (5 bases). The sequences come from CD4+ T cells sorted from PBMCs, collected on the day of the yellow fever booster vaccination. The CDR3 DNA sequence: TGTGCCAGCAGTTTAGGGGGGAGAACCATATATTTT. Amino acids: CASSLGGRTIYF.